The sequence of this TCR beta chain was determined in a study of T cells after posttransplantation cyclophosphamide. Study outcomes and limitations: Tissue-infiltrating T cells from skin or gut overlapped little with blood T cells. Recipient CMV seropositivity and CMV reactivation strongly tracked TRB clonality. Donor CD8+ memory clones often dominated recipient blood repertoires at later times.

Here immunoSEQ multiplex PCR was the method, and the copy in TCRdb shows in-frame clones only, minus some. The data contain 20,000 or so clones, approximately 69% of them singletons. Cyclophosphamide on days +3 and +4 followed busulfan-fludarabine conditioning and a marrow graft. This clone showed up just a few times. No antigen is known for it. Trimming pared 5 bases from V and 0 bases from J, leaving 16 bases between. The CDR3 contains 16 residues. The germline V gene has CDR1 SGHTA and CDR2 FQGNSA. The rearrangement links TRBV7-2 to TRBJ1-2; the D gene is possibly TRBD1 (5 bases). This sample comprised PBMCs, obtained after an allogeneic stem cell transplant with post-transplant cyclophosphamide. This TCR was sampled from a male patient in his thirties who received an allogeneic stem cell transplant from a related donor, was CMV-positive, and had acute GVHD only. The graft donor may be the source of some T cells. Written as DNA, the CDR3 is TGTGCCAGCAGCCCTGGGGCGGCAGGCCCTAACTATGGCTACACCTTC. It translates to CASSPGAAGPNYGYTF.